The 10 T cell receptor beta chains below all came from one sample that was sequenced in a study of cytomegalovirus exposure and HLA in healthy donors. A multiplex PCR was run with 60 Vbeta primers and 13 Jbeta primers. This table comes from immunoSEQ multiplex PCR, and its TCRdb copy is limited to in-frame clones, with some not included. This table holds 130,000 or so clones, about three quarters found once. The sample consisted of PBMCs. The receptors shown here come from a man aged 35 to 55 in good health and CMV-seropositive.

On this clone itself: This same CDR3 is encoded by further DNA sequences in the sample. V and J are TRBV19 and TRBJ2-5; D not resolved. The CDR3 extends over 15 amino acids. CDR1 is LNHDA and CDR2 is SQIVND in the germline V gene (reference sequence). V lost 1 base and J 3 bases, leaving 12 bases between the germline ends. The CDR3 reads CASSIGGLVKETQYF. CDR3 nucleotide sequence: TGTGCCAGTAGTATAGGAGGCTTAGTGAAAGAGACCCAGTACTTC. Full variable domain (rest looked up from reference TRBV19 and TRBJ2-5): DGGITQSPKYLFRKEGQNVTLSCEQNLNHDAMYWYRQDPGQGLRLIYYSQIVNDFQKGDIAEGYSVSREKKESFPLTVTSAQKNPTAFYLCASSIGGLVKETQYFGPGTRLLVL.

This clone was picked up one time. Here the CDR3 reads CASSEETGLGNEQFF. CDR3 DNA sequence: TGTGCCAGCAGTGAAGAAACAGGGTTGGGCAATGAGCAGTTCTTC. The chain joins TRBV2 to TRBJ2-1; D perhaps matches TRBD1 (6 bases). Looked up from germline, CDR1 is SNHLY and CDR2 is FYNNEI. Trimming shortened V by 1 base and J by 6 bases, and 13 bases separated the two germline ends. The CDR3 consists of 15 residues.

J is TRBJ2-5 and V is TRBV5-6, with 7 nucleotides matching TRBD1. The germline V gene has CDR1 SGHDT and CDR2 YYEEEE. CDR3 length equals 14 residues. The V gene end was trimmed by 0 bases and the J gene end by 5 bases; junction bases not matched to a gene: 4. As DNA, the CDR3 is TGTGCCAGCAGCTTGGAAGGGGGCCTGGAGACCCAGTACTTC. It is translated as CASSLEGGLETQYF.

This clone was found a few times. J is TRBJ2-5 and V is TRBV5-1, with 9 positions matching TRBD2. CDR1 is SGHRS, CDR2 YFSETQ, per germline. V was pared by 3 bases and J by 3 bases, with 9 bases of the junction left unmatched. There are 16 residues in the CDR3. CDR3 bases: TGCGCCAGCAGCTCGGCGACTAGCGGACCTGAAGAGACCCAGTACTTC. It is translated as CASSSATSGPEETQYF.

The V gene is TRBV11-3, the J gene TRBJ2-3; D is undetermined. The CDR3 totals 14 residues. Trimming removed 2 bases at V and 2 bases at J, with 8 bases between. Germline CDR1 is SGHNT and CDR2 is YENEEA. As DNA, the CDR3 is TGTGCCAGCAGCTTACGCCCCTACACAGATACGCAGTATTTT. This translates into CASSLRPYTDTQYF. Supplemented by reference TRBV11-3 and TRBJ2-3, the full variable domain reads EAGVVQSPRYKIIEKKQPVAFWCNPISGHNTLYWYLQNLGQGPELLIRYENEEAVDDSQLPKDRFSAERLKGVDSTLKIQPAELGDSAVYLCASSLRPYTDTQYFGPGTRLTVL.

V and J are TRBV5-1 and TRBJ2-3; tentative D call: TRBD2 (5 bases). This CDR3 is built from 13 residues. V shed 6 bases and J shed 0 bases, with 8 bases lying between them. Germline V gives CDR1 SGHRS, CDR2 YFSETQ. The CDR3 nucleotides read TGCGCCAGCAAGTGGGAGAGCACAGATACGCAGTATTTT. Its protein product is CASKWESTDTQYF.

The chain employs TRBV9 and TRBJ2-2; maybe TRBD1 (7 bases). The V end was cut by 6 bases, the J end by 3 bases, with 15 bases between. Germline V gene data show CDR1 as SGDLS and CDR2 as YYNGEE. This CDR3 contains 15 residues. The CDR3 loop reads CASNPGGSHTGELFF. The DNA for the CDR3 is TGTGCCAGCAACCCAGGGGGGTCCCACACCGGGGAGCTGTTTTTT.

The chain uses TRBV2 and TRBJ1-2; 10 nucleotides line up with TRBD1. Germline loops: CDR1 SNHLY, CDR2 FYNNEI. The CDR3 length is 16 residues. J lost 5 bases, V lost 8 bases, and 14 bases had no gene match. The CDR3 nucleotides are TGTGCCAGCGCCAACAGACAGGGGGCCGTAGGTTATGGCTACACCTTC. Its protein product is CASANRQGAVGYGYTF.

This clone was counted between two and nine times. This CDR3 is CASSLNFAYNEQFF. DNA for the CDR3: TGCGCCAGCAGCTTGAACTTCGCCTACAATGAGCAGTTCTTC. This rearrangement joins TRBV5-1 to TRBJ2-1; D not resolved. V lost 1 base to trimming and J lost 2 bases, with 7 bases between them. This CDR3 is built from 14 residues. CDR1 and CDR2 from the germline V gene are SGHRS and YFSETQ.

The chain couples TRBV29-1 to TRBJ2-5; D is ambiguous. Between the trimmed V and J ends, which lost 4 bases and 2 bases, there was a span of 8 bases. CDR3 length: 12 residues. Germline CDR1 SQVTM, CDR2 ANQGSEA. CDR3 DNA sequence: TGCAGCGTTGCCCCTAGGCAAGAGACCCAGTACTTC. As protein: CSVAPRQETQYF.